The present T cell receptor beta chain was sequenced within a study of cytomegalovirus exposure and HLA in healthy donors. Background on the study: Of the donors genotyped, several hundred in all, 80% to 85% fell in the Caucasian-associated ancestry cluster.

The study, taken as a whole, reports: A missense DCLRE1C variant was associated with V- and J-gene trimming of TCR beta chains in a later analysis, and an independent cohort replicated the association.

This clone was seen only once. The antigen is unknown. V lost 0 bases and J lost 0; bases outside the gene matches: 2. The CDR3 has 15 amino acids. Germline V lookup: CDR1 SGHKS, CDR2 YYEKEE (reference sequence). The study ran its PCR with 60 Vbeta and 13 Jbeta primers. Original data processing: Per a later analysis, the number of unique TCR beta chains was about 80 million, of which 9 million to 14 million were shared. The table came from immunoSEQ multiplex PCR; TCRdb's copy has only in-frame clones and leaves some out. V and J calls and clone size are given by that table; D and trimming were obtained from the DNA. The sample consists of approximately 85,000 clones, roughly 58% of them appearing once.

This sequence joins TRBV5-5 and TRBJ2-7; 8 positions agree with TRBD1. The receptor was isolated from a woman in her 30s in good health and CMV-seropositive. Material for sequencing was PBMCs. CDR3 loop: CASSLAGGFSYEQYF. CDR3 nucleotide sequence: TGTGCCAGCAGCTTGGCAGGGGGCTTCTCCTACGAGCAGTACTTC.